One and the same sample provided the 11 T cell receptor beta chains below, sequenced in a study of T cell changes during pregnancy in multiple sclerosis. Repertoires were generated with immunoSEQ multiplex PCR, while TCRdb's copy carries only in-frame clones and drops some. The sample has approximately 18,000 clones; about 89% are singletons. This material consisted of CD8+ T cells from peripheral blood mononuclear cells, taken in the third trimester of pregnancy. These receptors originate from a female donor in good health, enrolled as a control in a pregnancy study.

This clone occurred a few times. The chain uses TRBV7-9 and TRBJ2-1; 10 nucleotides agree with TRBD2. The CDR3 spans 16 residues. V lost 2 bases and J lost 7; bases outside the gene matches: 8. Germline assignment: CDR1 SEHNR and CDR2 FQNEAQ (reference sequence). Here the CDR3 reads CASSLFESSGGNEQFF. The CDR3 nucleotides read TGTGCCAGCAGCTTATTTGAGTCTAGCGGGGGTAATGAGCAGTTCTTC.

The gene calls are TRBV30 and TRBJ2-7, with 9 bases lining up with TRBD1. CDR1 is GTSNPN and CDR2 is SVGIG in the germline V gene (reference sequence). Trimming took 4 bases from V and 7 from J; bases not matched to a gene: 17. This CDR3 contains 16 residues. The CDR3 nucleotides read TGTGCCTGGAACCCCCTAGTCCGGGACAGGGTCCAAGAGCAGTACTTC. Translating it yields CAWNPLVRDRVQEQYF. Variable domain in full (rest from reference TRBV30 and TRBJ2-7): SQTIHQWPATLVQPVGSPLSLECTVEGTSNPNLYWYRQAAGRGLQLLFYSVGIGQISSEVPQNLSASRPQDRQFILSSKKLLLSDSGFYLCAWNPLVRDRVQEQYFGPGTRLTVT.

The CDR3 sequence: CASSFLGGNTEAFF. The CDR3 DNA reads as TGTGCCAGCAGTTTTCTGGGGGGAAACACTGAAGCTTTCTTT. The V gene is TRBV27, the J gene TRBJ1-1, with TRBD1 as a possible D gene (5 bases). This CDR3 is 14 amino acids long. The V and J ends lost 3 bases and 2 bases respectively, with 10 bases between them. Germline V gene data show CDR1 as MNHEY and CDR2 as SMNVEV (reference sequence).

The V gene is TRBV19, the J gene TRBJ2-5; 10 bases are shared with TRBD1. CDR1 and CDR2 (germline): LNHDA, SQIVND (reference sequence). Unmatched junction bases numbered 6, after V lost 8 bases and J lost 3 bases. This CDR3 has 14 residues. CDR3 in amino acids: CASWEGTGEETQYF. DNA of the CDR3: TGTGCCAGTTGGGAAGGGACAGGGGAAGAGACCCAGTACTTC.

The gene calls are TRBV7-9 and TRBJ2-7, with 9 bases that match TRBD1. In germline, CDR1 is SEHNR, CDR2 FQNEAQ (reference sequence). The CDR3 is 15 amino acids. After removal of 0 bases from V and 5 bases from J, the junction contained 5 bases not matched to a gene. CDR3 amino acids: CASSLAGTGFDEQYF. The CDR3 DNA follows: TGTGCCAGCAGCTTAGCGGGGACAGGGTTTGACGAGCAGTACTTC. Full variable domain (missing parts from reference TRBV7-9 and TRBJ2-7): DTGVSQNPRHKITKRGQNVTFRCDPISEHNRLYWYRQTLGQGPEFLTYFQNEAQLEKSRLLSDRFSAERPKGSFSTLEIQRTEQGDSAMYLCASSLAGTGFDEQYFGPGTRLTVT.

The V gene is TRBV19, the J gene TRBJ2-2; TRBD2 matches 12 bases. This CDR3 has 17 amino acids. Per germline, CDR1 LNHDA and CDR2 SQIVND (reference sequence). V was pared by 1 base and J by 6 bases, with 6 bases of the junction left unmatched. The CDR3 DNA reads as TGTGCCAGTAGTATAGTACGACTAGCGGGAGACGCCGGGGAGCTGTTTTTT. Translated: CASSIVRLAGDAGELFF.

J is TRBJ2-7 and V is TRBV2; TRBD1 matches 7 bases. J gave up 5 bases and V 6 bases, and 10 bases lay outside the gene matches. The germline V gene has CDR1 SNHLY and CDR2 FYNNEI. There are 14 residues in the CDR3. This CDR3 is CASRDGQAAHEQYF. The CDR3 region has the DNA TGTGCCAGCAGGGACGGACAGGCGGCCCACGAGCAGTACTTC.

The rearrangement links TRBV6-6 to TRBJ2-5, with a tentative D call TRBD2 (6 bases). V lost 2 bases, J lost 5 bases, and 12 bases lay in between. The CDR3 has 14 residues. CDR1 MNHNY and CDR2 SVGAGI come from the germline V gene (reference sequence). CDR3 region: CASSYGRDVETQYF. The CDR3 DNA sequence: TGTGCCAGCAGTTACGGGCGGGATGTGGAGACCCAGTACTTC.

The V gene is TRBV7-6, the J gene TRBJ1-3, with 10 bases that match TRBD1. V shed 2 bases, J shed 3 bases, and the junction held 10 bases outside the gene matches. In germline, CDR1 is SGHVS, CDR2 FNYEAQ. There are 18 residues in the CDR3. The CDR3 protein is CASSLLAGTGDIGNTIYF. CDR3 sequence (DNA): TGTGCCAGCAGCTTATTGGCCGGGACAGGGGACATTGGAAACACCATATATTTT. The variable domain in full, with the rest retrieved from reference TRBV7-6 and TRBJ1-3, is GAGVSQSPRYKVTKRGQDVALRCDPISGHVSLYWYRQALGQGPEFLTYFNYEAQQDKSGLPNDRFSAERPEGSISTLTIQRTEQRDSAMYRCASSLLAGTGDIGNTIYFGEGSWLTVV.

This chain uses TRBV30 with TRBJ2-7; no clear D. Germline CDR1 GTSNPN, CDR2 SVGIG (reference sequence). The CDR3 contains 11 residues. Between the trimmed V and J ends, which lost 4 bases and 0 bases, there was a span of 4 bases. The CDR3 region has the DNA TGTGCCTGGACCTACTCCTACGAGCAGTACTTC. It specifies CAWTYSYEQYF.

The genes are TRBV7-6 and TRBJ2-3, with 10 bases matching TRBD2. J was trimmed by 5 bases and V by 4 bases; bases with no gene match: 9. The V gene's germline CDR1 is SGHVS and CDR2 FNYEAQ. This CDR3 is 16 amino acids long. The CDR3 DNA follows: TGTGCCAGCAGCTCCCCAGCGGGGGGGCCGGGAGATACGCAGTATTTT. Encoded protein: CASSSPAGGPGDTQYF.